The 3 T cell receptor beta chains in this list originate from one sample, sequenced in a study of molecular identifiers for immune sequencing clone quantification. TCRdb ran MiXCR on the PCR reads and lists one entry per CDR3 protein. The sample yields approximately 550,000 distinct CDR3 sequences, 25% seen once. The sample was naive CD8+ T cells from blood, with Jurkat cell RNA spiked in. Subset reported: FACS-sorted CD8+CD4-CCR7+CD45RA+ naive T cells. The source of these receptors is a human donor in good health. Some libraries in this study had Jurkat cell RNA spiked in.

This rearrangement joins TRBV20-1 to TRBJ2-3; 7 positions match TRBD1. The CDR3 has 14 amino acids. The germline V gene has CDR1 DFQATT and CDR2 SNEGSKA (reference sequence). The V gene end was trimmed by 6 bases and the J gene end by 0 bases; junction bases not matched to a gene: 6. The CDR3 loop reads CSAPGQESTDTQYF. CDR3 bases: TGCAGTGCCCCCGGACAGGAGAGCACAGATACGCAGTATTTT.

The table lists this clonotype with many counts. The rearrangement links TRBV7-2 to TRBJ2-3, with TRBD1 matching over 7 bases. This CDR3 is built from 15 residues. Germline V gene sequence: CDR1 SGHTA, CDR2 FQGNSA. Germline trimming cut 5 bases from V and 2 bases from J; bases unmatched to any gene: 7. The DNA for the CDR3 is TGTGCCAGCAGCCCAACAGGGGCCGCCACAGATACGCAGTATTTT. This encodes CASSPTGAATDTQYF.

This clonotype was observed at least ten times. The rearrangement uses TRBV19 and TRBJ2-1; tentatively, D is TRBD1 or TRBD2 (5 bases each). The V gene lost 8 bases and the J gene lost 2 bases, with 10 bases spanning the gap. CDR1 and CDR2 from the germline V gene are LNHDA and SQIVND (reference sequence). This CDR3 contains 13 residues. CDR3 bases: TGTGCCAGTTCCGGGACCCCCTACAATGAGCAGTTCTTC. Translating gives CASSGTPYNEQFF. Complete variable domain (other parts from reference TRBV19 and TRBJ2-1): DGGITQSPKYLFRKEGQNVTLSCEQNLNHDAMYWYRQDPGQGLRLIYYSQIVNDFQKGDIAEGYSVSREKKESFPLTVTSAQKNPTAFYLCASSGTPYNEQFFGPGTRLTVL.